This T cell receptor (beta chain) was observed in a study of cytomegalovirus exposure and HLA in healthy donors. Points from the study as a whole: Fewer than 20,000 TCR beta sequences were associated with HLA alleles at 0.05 false discovery rate in a later analysis. According to a later analysis, donors in an Asian-associated ancestry cluster reportedly had fewer N-insertions than the roughly 720-donor mean.

Details on this clone: Its target is unknown.

The CDR3 consists of 21 residues. Germline values: CDR1 LNHDA, CDR2 SQIVND (reference sequence). Trimming cost V 6 bases and J 0 bases; bases outside gene matches: 25. Primers for the PCR totalled 60 Vbeta and 13 Jbeta. Data came from immunoSEQ multiplex PCR; TCRdb stores just in-frame clones and leaves some out. Seen here are 91,000 or so clones, roughly 72% observed once, and the top ten hold 4% to 5.5%. Sequencing used PBMCs. The V and J genes are TRBV19 and TRBJ2-7; 8 bases line up with TRBD2. This receptor was identified in a man younger than 40 in good health and CMV-seropositive. CDR3 in DNA: TGTGCCAGTAGCTGGACTAGCTGTTTTTGCCTGCCCCACTTTTACTCCTACGAGCAGTACTTC. This translates into CASSWTSCFCLPHFYSYEQYF.